The clone carrying this TCR beta chain was observed a handful of times. The antigen is not known. This entry belongs to a study of T cell repertoires in cytomegalovirus infection. Whole-study context: Recently identified HLA-C-restricted CMV epitopes were among the peptides used. Public signatures in TCR beta pointed to CMV infection and matching HLA type.

TCRdb called the reads again in MiXCR, with one record for every CDR3 protein. Of around 770,000 distinct CDR3 sequences in the sample, about 27% were seen once. The CDR3 loop spans 16 amino acids. Trimming took off 0 bases at V and 4 bases at J, with 15 bases between the two ends. Germline V gene sequence: CDR1 SEHNR, CDR2 FQNEAQ (reference sequence). J is TRBJ1-2 and V is TRBV7-9; no firm D call. The sample consisted of cultured CD8+ T cells from PBMCs, taken from culture after CMV antigen stimulation. This TCR was recovered from a human donor in good health (CMV status not recorded). Some clones in this sample may be carry-over from other donors' samples. CDR3 in DNA: TGTGCCAGCAGCTTAGCAAGCGCAGAATTAATCTATGGCTACACCTTC. Its translation: CASSLASAELIYGYTF.